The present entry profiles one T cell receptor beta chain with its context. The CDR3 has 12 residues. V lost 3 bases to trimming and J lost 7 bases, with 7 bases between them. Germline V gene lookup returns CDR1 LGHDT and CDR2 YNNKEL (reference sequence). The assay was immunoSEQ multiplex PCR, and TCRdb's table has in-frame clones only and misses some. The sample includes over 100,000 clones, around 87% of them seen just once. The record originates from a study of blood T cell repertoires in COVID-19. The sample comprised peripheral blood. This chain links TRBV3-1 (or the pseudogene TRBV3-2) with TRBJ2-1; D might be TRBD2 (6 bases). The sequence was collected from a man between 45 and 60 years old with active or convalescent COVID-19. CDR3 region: CASSQSGNEQFF. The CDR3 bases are TGTGCCAGCAGCCAGAGCGGGAATGAGCAGTTCTTC.